One T cell receptor beta chain is described in this entry. As yet, its antigen is unknown. This record comes from a study of response to subunit inactivated influenza vaccine. TCRdb called the RT-PCR reads again in MiXCR, with one record for every CDR3 protein. The sample shows about half a million distinct CDR3 sequences, around 25% of them seen only once. The study, taken as a whole, reports: After each seasonal influenza vaccination, few new T cells are recruited, the authors suggested.

The V end lost 5 bases, the J end lost 0 bases, and 13 bases lay between the germline ends. In germline, CDR1 is ENHRY, CDR2 SYGVKD. This CDR3 has 15 amino acids. The sequencing used CD4+ T cells sorted from PBMCs, collected 4 to 6 days after vaccination. The receptor was derived from a middle-aged man who received an inactivated influenza vaccine. The J gene is TRBJ1-1, the V gene TRBV10-3, with no clear D. The CDR3 coding sequence is TGTGCCATCAGTCCGGCGGCGGTAATGAACACTGAAGCTTTCTTT. This sequence encodes CAISPAAVMNTEAFF.